This T cell receptor (beta chain) was documented in a study of blood T cell repertoires in COVID-19. About the study: There were acute and convalescent COVID-19 samples, and they came from the United States, Italy and Spain. The cDNA or gDNA used as material had been derived from T cells, B-cell-depleted T cells, or PBMCs.

The authors' processing: Amplification of reference gene primers was used by the study to estimate nucleated cell counts. The protocol was immunoSEQ multiplex PCR, while the TCRdb copy is restricted to in-frame clones and leaves out a portion. D and trimming come from the DNA, and the V and J calls and clone size come from that table. In the table there are 45,000 or so clones, roughly nine tenths of which are singletons. V lost 1 base to trimming and J lost 5 bases; unmatched junction nucleotides: 5. Germline CDR1 and CDR2: MGHRA and YSYEKL. CDR3 length: 15 residues. The specimen was peripheral blood. The rearrangement uses TRBV4-1 and TRBJ1-1, with 9 bases matching TRBD1. This sequence originates from a woman older than 75 with active COVID-19. The CDR3 here is CASSQGRQGGTEAFF. CDR3 DNA sequence: TGCGCCAGCAGCCAAGGGAGACAGGGGGGGACTGAAGCTTTCTTT.